Shown below are 7 T cell receptor beta chains from a single sample sequenced in a study of regulatory T cells in long-lasting Graves disease. Documented time point: persistent/refractory GD, antithyroid drugs over 5 years with positive TRAb. After RNA was extracted from PBMCs, the TCR library was made from it. Assembly of TCR beta libraries relied on iRepertoire HTBI primers together with Arm-PCR of CDR3 regions. A single record per CDR3 protein comes from TCRdb applying MiXCR to the multiplex PCR reads. The repertoire holds around 400,000 distinct CDR3 sequences, with roughly 23% as singletons. This specimen consisted of peripheral blood mononuclear cells (PBMCs), obtained when the disease was refractory, from a patient treated with antithyroid drugs. The receptors were sampled from a female donor with Graves disease.

This clonotype has only a few counts. This chain uses TRBV20-1 with TRBJ1-1; D remains ambiguous. Germline V gene data show CDR1 as DFQATT and CDR2 as SNEGSKA (reference sequence). Trimming took off 3 bases at V and 4 bases at J, with 18 bases between the two ends. This CDR3 contains 15 residues. The DNA for the CDR3 is TGCAGTGCTAGCAATTTTCGAGGATTGGCCACTGAAGCTTTCTTT. This gives the protein CSASNFRGLATEAFF.

This clonotype has just one count. The genes are TRBV15 and TRBJ2-1, with no clear D. The V gene's germline CDR1 is LNHNV and CDR2 YYDKDF (reference sequence). The ends were cut back, 6 bases at V and 0 bases at J, with 9 bases in the middle. The CDR3 has 14 amino acids. Here the CDR3 reads CATRTLSSYNEQFF. The CDR3 DNA follows: TGTGCCACCAGGACGCTGAGCTCCTACAATGAGCAGTTCTTC.

Concerning this clonotype itself: An end of the junction does not agree with germline; a read error may underlie this. The chain couples TRBV7-6 to TRBJ2-7, with 10 bases lining up with TRBD1. The germline gives CDR1 SGHVS, CDR2 FNYEAQ. This CDR3 is 15 amino acids long. The CDR3 here is CASSVAGQGRFEQYF. CDR3 bases: TGTGCCAGCAGCGTAGCGGGACAGGGGAGGTTCGAGCAGTACTTC.

V gene TRBV5-5 combines with J gene TRBJ2-2, with D tentatively TRBD2 (7 bases). Germline V gene lookup returns CDR1 SGHKS and CDR2 YYEKEE (reference sequence). V lost 0 bases and J 7 bases, leaving 13 bases between the germline ends. The CDR3 length is 15 residues. CDR3 nucleotides: TGTGCCAGCAGCTTGGTCGGGGGGCGGGACGGGGAGCTGTTTTTT. This sequence encodes CASSLVGGRDGELFF.

This clonotype was picked up many times. CDR3 DNA sequence: TGTGCCAGCAGTTCCACAGGGGTGAATTCACCCCTCCACTTT. As protein: CASSSTGVNSPLHF. The rearrangement uses TRBV12-3 or TRBV12-4 and TRBJ1-6; TRBD1 agrees at 7 bases. The CDR3 is 14 amino acids. V shed 4 bases, J shed 7 bases, and the junction held 4 bases outside the gene matches.

The table lists this clonotype with a few counts. This chain links TRBV7-2 with TRBJ2-5; possibly TRBD1 for D (6 bases). V shed 4 bases and J shed 4 bases, with 16 bases lying between them. The germline V gene has CDR1 SGHTA and CDR2 FQGNSA. The CDR3 extends over 15 amino acids. As DNA, the CDR3 is TGTGCCAGCAGCTCCAACCCAGGGGTTCGAGAGACCCAGTACTTC. Translation gives CASSSNPGVRETQYF.

There are many counts of this clonotype. The chain carries TRBV12-3 or TRBV12-4 and TRBJ2-1, with D maybe TRBD1 (5 bases). This CDR3 comprises 14 residues. The V end was cut by 6 bases, the J end by 0 bases, with 9 bases between. The CDR3 protein is CASSTDTSYNEQFF. CDR3 coding DNA: TGTGCCAGCAGCACGGACACCTCCTACAATGAGCAGTTCTTC.